Described below is a single TCR beta chain sequence and its context. The sample belongs to a study of T cells after somatic rescue of genetic block. CDR3 length equals 14 residues. Germline CDR1 and CDR2: SGHRS and YFSETQ. V dropped 0 bases and J dropped 6 bases, with 9 bases sitting between them. Sequenced by immunoSEQ multiplex PCR; TCRdb stores in-frame clones only, minus some. The sample lists about 68,000 clones; around 92% were seen once. The sequence came from a man aged 35 to 55. The chain recombines TRBV5-1 with TRBJ2-2, with D perhaps matching TRBD2 (6 bases). The material sequenced was peripheral blood mononuclear cells (PBMCs). This CDR3 reads CASSLAPGAGELFF. In DNA form, the CDR3 reads TGCGCCAGCAGCTTGGCGCCGGGAGCCGGGGAGCTGTTTTTT.